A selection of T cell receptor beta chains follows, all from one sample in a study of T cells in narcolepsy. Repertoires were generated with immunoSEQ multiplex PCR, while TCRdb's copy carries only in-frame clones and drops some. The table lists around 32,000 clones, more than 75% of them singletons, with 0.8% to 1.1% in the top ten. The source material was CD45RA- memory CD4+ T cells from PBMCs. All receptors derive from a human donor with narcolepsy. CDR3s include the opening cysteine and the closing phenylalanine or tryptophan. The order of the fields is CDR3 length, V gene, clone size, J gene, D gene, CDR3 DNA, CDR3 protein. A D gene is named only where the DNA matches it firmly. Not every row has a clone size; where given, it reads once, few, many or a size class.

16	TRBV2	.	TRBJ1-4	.	TGTGCCAGCGACGACGGGGGAAAGTCAACTAATGAAAAACTGTTTTTT	CASDDGGKSTNEKLFF
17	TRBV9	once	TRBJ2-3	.	TGTGCCAGCAGCCAACTCAGGGGACACCGCCTTATGGATACGCAGTATTTT	CASSQLRGHRLMDTQYF
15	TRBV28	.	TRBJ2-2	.	TGTGCCAGCAGTTTACGAGGCGTCAGGGAAGGGGAGCTGTTTTTT	CASSLRGVREGELFF
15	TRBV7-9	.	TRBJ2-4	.	TGTGCCAGCAGCTTAGCGGGAGTTCCCAAAAACATTCAGTACTTC	CASSLAGVPKNIQYF
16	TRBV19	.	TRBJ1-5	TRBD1	TGTGCCAGTTCTTCTTCTCCAGGGGGCAGGGGACAGCCCCAGCATTTT	CASSSSPGGRGQPQHF
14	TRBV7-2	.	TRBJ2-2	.	TGTGCCAGCAGCTTAAGTTCCGGGGCCGGGGAGCTGTTTTTT	CASSLSSGAGELFF
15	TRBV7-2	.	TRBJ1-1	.	TGTGCCAGCAGCTTGGGTTTGAGTGCGCTCGCTGAAGCTTTCTTT	CASSLGLSALAEAFF
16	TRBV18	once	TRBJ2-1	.	TGTGCCAGCTCACCACCGTCAAACAAGGGCATCAATGAGCAGTTCTTC	CASSPPSNKGINEQFF
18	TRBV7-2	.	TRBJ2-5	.	TGTGCCAGCAGCCCTAAGCGTTCGGGGTGGTCCGGCGGGAAGACCCAGTACTTC	CASSPKRSGWSGGKTQYF
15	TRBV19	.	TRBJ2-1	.	TGTGCCAGTAGTATAGGTGACATAGAGGGATATGAGCAGTTCTTC	CASSIGDIEGYEQFF
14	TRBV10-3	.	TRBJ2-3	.	TGTGCCATCAGTGAGTCCAGCGTCACAGATACGCAGTATTTT	CAISESSVTDTQYF
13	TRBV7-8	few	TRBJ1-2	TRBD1	TGTGCCAGCAGCTCTTCCCTACCCGACAGGGGGACCTTC	CASSSSLPDRGTF
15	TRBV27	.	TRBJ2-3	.	TGTGCCAGCAGTCCTACAGCGCTAAGCACAGATACGCAGTATTTT	CASSPTALSTDTQYF
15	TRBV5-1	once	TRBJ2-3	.	TGCGCCAGCAGCTTGGTTGGTCCGGACACAGATACGCAGTATTTT	CASSLVGPDTDTQYF
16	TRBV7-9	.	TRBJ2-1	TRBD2	TGTGCCAGCAGCCCAGTCGGACTAGCGGGGCGCAATGAGCAGTTCTTC	CASSPVGLAGRNEQFF
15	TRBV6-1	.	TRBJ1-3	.	TGTGCCAGCAGTGCACAGGTATTCTCTGGAAACACCATATATTTT	CASSAQVFSGNTIYF
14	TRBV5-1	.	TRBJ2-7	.	TGCGCCAGCAGCTTCGGGGGAGGCACCTACGAGCAGTACTTC	CASSFGGGTYEQYF
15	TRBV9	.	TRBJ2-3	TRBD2	TGTGCCAGCAGCGGGACTAGCGGGAGGACAGATACGCAGTATTTT	CASSGTSGRTDTQYF
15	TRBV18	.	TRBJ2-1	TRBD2	TGTGCCAGCTCCGGAGCTAGCGGGAGTGGCAATGAGCAGTTCTTC	CASSGASGSGNEQFF
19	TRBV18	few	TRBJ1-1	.	TGTGCCAGCTCACCCCTTCCCGGTGGACGGACTTTTGGGAACACTGAAGCTTTCTTT	CASSPLPGGRTFGNTEAFF
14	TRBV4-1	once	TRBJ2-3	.	TGCGCCAGCAGCCAAGATACCAGCGCAGATACGCAGTATTTT	CASSQDTSADTQYF
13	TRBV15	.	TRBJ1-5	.	TGTGCCACCAGCAGAGATTTCCAGCAGCCCCAGCATTTT	CATSRDFQQPQHF
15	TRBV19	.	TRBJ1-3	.	TGTGCCAGTAGTATATCAAGTAGGGGTGGAAACACCATATATTTT	CASSISSRGGNTIYF
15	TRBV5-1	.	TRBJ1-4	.	TGCGCCAGCAGCTTGCTTATGGGGGTAGGTGAAAAACTGTTTTTT	CASSLLMGVGEKLFF
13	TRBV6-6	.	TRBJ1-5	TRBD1	TGTGCCAGCAGCACCGACAGGGATCAGCCCCAGCATTTT	CASSTDRDQPQHF
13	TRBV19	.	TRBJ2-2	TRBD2	TGTGCCACCGGGACTAGGGTAGTCGGGGAGCTGTTTTTT	CATGTRVVGELFF
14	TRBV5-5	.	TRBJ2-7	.	TGTGCCAGCAGCTGGGGAGGGGGCCCCTACGAGCAGTACTTC	CASSWGGGPYEQYF
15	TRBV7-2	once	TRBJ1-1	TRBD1	TGTGCCAGCAGCTTAGATCGGGGCCCACAGGGGGAAGCTTTCTTT	CASSLDRGPQGEAFF
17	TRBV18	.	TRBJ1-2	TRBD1	TGTGCCAGCTCACCTGACATCCGCCGGGACAGGGGCAATGGCTACACCTTC	CASSPDIRRDRGNGYTF
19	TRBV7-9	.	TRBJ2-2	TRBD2	TGTGCCAGCAGCCCGCCTCCTCGACTAGCGGGAGCACACACCGGGGAGCTGTTTTTT	CASSPPPRLAGAHTGELFF
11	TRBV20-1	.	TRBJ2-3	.	TGCAGTGCAGGGGCCGGAGATACGCAGTATTTT	CSAGAGDTQYF
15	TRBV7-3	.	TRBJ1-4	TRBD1	TGTGCCAGCAGACTCGGGACAGGGGGTGATGAAAAACTGTTTTTT	CASRLGTGGDEKLFF
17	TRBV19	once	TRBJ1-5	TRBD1	TGTGCCAGTAGTATATCCCGGGACAGGGATCTAAGTCAGCCCCAGCATTTT	CASSISRDRDLSQPQHF
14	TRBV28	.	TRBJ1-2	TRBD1	TGTGCCAGCAGTTACAGGGGAGCTCACTATGGCTACACCTTC	CASSYRGAHYGYTF
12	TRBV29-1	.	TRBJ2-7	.	TGCAGCGTTGATTTGGCGGGCTACGAGCAGTACTTC	CSVDLAGYEQYF
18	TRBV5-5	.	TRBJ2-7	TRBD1	TGTGCCAGCAGCCGTATCTACCGGGACAGGGTTCAGCCCTACGAGCAGTACTTC	CASSRIYRDRVQPYEQYF
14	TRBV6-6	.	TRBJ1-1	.	TGTGCCAGCGGGACCAGGCGGGCGAACACTGAAGCTTTCTTT	CASGTRRANTEAFF
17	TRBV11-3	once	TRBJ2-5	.	TGTGCCAGCAGCTTTTCGCGGGGAGATCGATTCCAAGAGACCCAGTACTTC	CASSFSRGDRFQETQYF
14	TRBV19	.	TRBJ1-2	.	TGTGCCAGTACCGCGCCGGTACGGAACTATGGCTACACCTTC	CASTAPVRNYGYTF
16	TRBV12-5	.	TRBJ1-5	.	TGTGCTAGTGGTTTCCAAATACGACAAGGAAATCAGCCCCAGCATTTT	CASGFQIRQGNQPQHF
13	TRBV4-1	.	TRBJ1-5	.	TGCGCCAGCAGCCAAGAACAGGTAACTCCCCAGCATTTT	CASSQEQVTPQHF
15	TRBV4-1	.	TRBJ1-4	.	TGCGCCAGCAGCCTGGGGCAGGGAGAGAGAGAAAAACTGTTTTTT	CASSLGQGEREKLFF
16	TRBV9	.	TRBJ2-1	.	TGTGCCAGCAGCGTAGTTGGTTCGAGTAGCGGACATGAGCAGTTCTTC	CASSVVGSSSGHEQFF
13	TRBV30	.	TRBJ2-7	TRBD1	TGTGCCTGGAGCCCGGACAGGGTGGGTCAGCAGTACTTC	CAWSPDRVGQQYF
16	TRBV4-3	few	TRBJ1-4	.	TGCGCCAGCAGCCAAGATGCCCAGCCTTTTAATGAAAAACTGTTTTTT	CASSQDAQPFNEKLFF
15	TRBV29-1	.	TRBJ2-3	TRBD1	TGCAGCGTCCAGGGGGCGGAGGGAGGAACAGATACGCAGTATTTT	CSVQGAEGGTDTQYF
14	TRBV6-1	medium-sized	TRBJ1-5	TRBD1	TGTGCCAGCAACCCGACAGGGAGCAATCAGCCCCAGCATTTT	CASNPTGSNQPQHF
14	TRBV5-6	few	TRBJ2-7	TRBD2	TGTGCCAGAAACGTAGCGGGAGCCCCCTACGAGCAGTACTTC	CARNVAGAPYEQYF
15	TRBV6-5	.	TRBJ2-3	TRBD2	TGTGCCAGCAGTTACGGTAGCGGGAGGACAGATACGCAGTATTTT	CASSYGSGRTDTQYF
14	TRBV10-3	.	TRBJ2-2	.	TGTGCCATCAGTGGACTAGCGAACACCGGGGAGCTGTTTTTT	CAISGLANTGELFF
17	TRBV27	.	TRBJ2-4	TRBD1	TGTGCCAGCAGTTTTTCGAGGGGGCTACGAGCCAAAAACATTCAGTACTTC	CASSFSRGLRAKNIQYF
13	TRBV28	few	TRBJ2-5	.	TGTGCCAGCAGTGAGGCTGGCGGGGAGACCCAGTACTTC	CASSEAGGETQYF